The clone carrying this T cell receptor (beta chain) was observed a handful of times. Its antigen remains unknown. This specimen comes from a study of pediatric ulcerative colitis. Method: immunoSEQ multiplex PCR; TCRdb's copy keeps in-frame clones and lacks some. The sample records tens of thousands of clones, about 71% being singletons. One to two pinch biopsies were taken from the rectum during colonoscopy. The germline gives CDR1 LNHDA, CDR2 SQIVND (reference sequence). The CDR3 spans 15 residues. With 6 bases removed from V and 2 bases from J, the gap between germline ends came to 16 bases. Study results and limitations: Ulcerative colitis patients shared more blood-rectal clones than controls.

The clonotype originates from a boy aged 5-17 years with severe ulcerative colitis. The chain recombines TRBV19 with TRBJ1-2, with D perhaps TRBD1 (6 bases). The sequenced material came from gut tissue. CDR3 sequence: CASRRRGDGNYGYTF. The CDR3, as DNA: TGTGCCAGTAGGCGCAGGGGTGACGGAAACTATGGCTACACCTTC.